Following are 25 T cell receptor beta chains from one sample sequenced in a study of cytomegalovirus exposure and HLA in healthy donors (TCRdb year 2017). Receptor amplification or capture employed the immunoSEQ multiplex PCR assay. For the multiplex PCR, a mixture combining 60 forward primers for TCR Vbeta segments and 13 reverse primers for TCR Jbeta segments was used. The immuneACCESS repertoire file appears here via TCRdb, limited to in-frame rearrangements. These files lack a portion of the clones; in checked studies, under half of the deficit traces to unresolved V genes, and the cause of the others is not known. This sample lists 180,000 or so clones; about 79% were detected once. The ten largest make up more than 12% of the sample. Sequenced: PBMCs. These receptors all stem from a man aged 50 to 59 in good health and CMV-seropositive.

The V gene is TRBV6-6, the J gene TRBJ1-3; TRBD1 matches at 8 bases. The CDR3 spans 14 residues. Germline assignment: CDR1 MNHNY and CDR2 SVGAGI (reference sequence). With V trimmed by 6 bases and J by 3 bases, 4 bases remained unmatched. DNA for the CDR3: TGTGCCAGCAGGACAGGGGATCTTGGAAACACCATATATTTT. Its translation is CASRTGDLGNTIYF.

This chain joins TRBV6-1 and TRBJ1-1, with D maybe TRBD1 (5 bases). This CDR3 region has 14 residues. V lost 6 bases and J 1 base, leaving 12 bases between the germline ends. The V gene's germline CDR1 is MNHNS and CDR2 SASEGT. In nucleotides, the CDR3 is TGTGCCAGCAGGGAGCTGGGGCAGAACACTGAAGCTTTCTTT. Protein: CASRELGQNTEAFF.

This chain joins TRBV27 and TRBJ2-7, with 9 nucleotides matching TRBD1. The CDR3 totals 13 residues. The V gene end was trimmed by 6 bases and the J gene end by 8 bases; junction bases not matched to a gene: 8. Germline lookup yields CDR1 MNHEY and CDR2 SMNVEV (reference sequence). CDR3 region: CASSRDRVYQQYF. Written as DNA, the CDR3 is TGTGCCAGCAGCCGGGACAGGGTTTATCAGCAGTACTTC.

V usage is TRBV15 and J usage is TRBJ2-1; 7 nucleotides line up with TRBD1. This CDR3 has 15 amino acids. With 5 bases clipped from V and 3 bases from J, the junction kept 7 bases outside the gene matches. The germline CDR1 and CDR2 sequences are LNHNV and YYDKDF (reference sequence). The CDR3 DNA reads as TGTGCCACCAGCCCGAGGACAGGAGACTACAATGAGCAGTTCTTC. Amino acid sequence: CATSPRTGDYNEQFF.

The J gene is TRBJ2-2, the V gene TRBV11-3, with D possibly being TRBD2 (5 bases). The CDR3 has 18 residues. V lost 5 bases and J 5 bases, leaving 24 bases between the germline ends. CDR1 is SGHNT and CDR2 is YENEEA in the germline V gene. CDR3: CASSPSRPSSLGTGELFF. CDR3 DNA: TGTGCCAGCAGCCCGTCCCGCCCAAGCTCACTAGGGACCGGGGAGCTGTTTTTT.

The J gene is TRBJ1-1, the V gene TRBV2; D possibly corresponds to TRBD1 (5 bases). Per the germline V gene, CDR1 is SNHLY and CDR2 is FYNNEI. Trimming left V 6 bases short and J 1 base short, with 15 bases between. The CDR3 is made up of 15 amino acids. The CDR3 loop is CASSKRQTANTEAFF. The CDR3 bases are TGTGCCAGCAGCAAGCGACAGACAGCGAACACTGAAGCTTTCTTT.

The rearrangement links TRBV5-6 to TRBJ2-3, with D possibly matching TRBD2 (5 bases). The V gene lost 1 base and the J gene lost 2 bases, with 11 bases spanning the gap. Per the germline V gene, CDR1 is SGHDT and CDR2 is YYEEEE. This CDR3 is 15 amino acids long. This CDR3 is CASSLYGLATDTQYF. The CDR3 DNA is TGTGCCAGCAGCTTGTACGGACTGGCCACAGATACGCAGTATTTT.

The chain joins TRBV6-1 to TRBJ1-1; 7 bases match TRBD1. Unmatched junction bases numbered 7, after V lost 5 bases and J lost 4 bases. Germline V gene lookup returns CDR1 MNHNS and CDR2 SASEGT. CDR3 length equals 14 residues. The CDR3, as DNA: TGTGCCAGCAGTTTGACAGGGAAGGGCACTGAAGCTTTCTTT. Its translation is CASSLTGKGTEAFF.

The chain links TRBV9 to TRBJ2-3; 9 nucleotides align to TRBD2. CDR3 size: 14 residues. V lost 4 bases to trimming and J lost 6 bases; unmatched junction nucleotides: 6. Germline V lookup: CDR1 SGDLS, CDR2 YYNGEE. The CDR3 loop is CASSSGGSPDTQYF. CDR3 DNA sequence: TGTGCCAGCAGCAGCGGGGGGTCCCCCGATACGCAGTATTTT.

The rearrangement uses TRBV20-1 and TRBJ2-7; the D gene is possibly TRBD2 (5 bases). The length of the CDR3 is 11 residues. Germline CDR1 is DFQATT and CDR2 is SNEGSKA (reference sequence). Deletions cut 6 bases from V and 3 bases from J, with 9 bases between. This CDR3 is CSASGYYEQYV. CDR3 bases: TGCAGTGCGTCGGGATACTACGAGCAGTACGTC.

The sample holds a few counts of this clone. The rearrangement links TRBV19 to TRBJ1-2; D gene unclear. The CDR3 is made up of 15 amino acids. Germline CDR1 is LNHDA and CDR2 is SQIVND (reference sequence). With 6 bases removed from V and 9 bases from J, the gap between germline ends came to 23 bases. CDR3 coding DNA: TGTGCCAGTAGCTCGGTGGGGAGTGGTGAGTGGAGCTACACCTTC. Translation gives CASSSVGSGEWSYTF.

The chain couples TRBV18 to TRBJ2-5, with D perhaps TRBD2 (6 bases). V gave up 0 bases and J gave up 5 bases, with 13 bases separating them. CDR1 is KGHSH and CDR2 is LQKENI in the germline V gene. CDR3 length: 15 amino acids. The CDR3: CASSPPEGLRETQYF. The CDR3 DNA is TGTGCCAGCTCACCACCGGAGGGGTTGAGGGAGACCCAGTACTTC.

The J gene is TRBJ2-1, the V gene TRBV6-5, with unresolved D. The V end was cut by 0 bases, the J end by 10 bases, with 10 bases between. Germline loops: CDR1 MNHEY, CDR2 SVGAGI. The CDR3 runs to 13 residues. The CDR3 nucleotides are TGTGCCAGCAGTTACTCGTCGGGTGGCGAGCAGTTCTTC. Translation gives CASSYSSGGEQFF.

V and J are TRBV7-6 and TRBJ2-3, with D possibly being TRBD1 (5 bases). The CDR3 runs to 12 residues. The germline gives CDR1 SGHVS, CDR2 FNYEAQ. The V gene lost 5 bases and the J gene lost 6 bases, with 9 bases spanning the gap. The DNA for the CDR3 is TGTGCCAGCAGCCCAGGGTTGGATACGCAGTATTTT. Its protein product is CASSPGLDTQYF.

The V call is TRBV13, the J call TRBJ2-5, with 10 bases fitting TRBD2. This CDR3 comprises 13 residues. Germline V gene data show CDR1 as PRHDT and CDR2 as FYEKMQ (reference sequence). V shed 5 bases, J shed 5 bases, and the junction held 2 bases outside the gene matches. The CDR3 nucleotides are TGTGCCAGCAGCATTAGCGGGGGGGAGACCCAGTACTTC. Amino acids: CASSISGGETQYF.

V usage is TRBV18 and J usage is TRBJ2-7; TRBD1 aligns across 9 bases. J gave up 5 bases and V 5 bases, and 7 bases lay outside the gene matches. The CDR3 contains 14 residues. Germline CDR1 reads KGHSH; CDR2 reads LQKENI. The DNA of the CDR3 is TGTGCCAGCTCAGTGGACAGGGGTACCCACGAGCAGTACGTC. It translates to CASSVDRGTHEQYV.

This chain uses TRBV5-6 with TRBJ2-1, with D tentatively TRBD2 (5 bases). The germline gives CDR1 SGHDT, CDR2 YYEEEE. This CDR3 is built from 11 residues. The V gene lost 4 bases and the J gene lost 14 bases, with 13 bases spanning the gap. The CDR3 region has the DNA TGTGCCAGCAGCCTCCGGGCCGGGGAGTTCTTC. Translated: CASSLRAGEFF.

The rearrangement uses TRBV21-1 and TRBJ2-7; the DNA was not used to check the table's D call, TRBD2. TRBV21-1 is noted as a pseudogene. The length of the CDR3 is 13 residues. In DNA, the CDR3 is TGTGCCAGCAGCAAAGCGCCCCGGGAGGGGCAGTACGTC. Protein: CASSKAPREGQYV.

V is TRBV4-2 and J is TRBJ1-6; 7 bases line up with TRBD1. Germline CDR1 and CDR2: LGHNA and YNFKEQ. The CDR3 spans 13 residues. V shed 6 bases and J 7 bases; nucleotides not matched to a gene: 3. CDR3 sequence: CASRGQKNSPLHF. The CDR3 nucleotides are TGTGCCAGCAGGGGACAGAAAAATTCACCCCTCCACTTT.

The gene calls are TRBV5-6 and TRBJ1-1, with a tentative D call TRBD1 (5 bases). Germline CDR1 SGHDT, CDR2 YYEEEE. V was clipped by 0 bases and J by 1 base, with 7 bases between them. The CDR3 consists of 14 residues. CDR3 coding DNA: TGTGCCAGCAGCTTGGAAGGGGAGAACACTGAAGCTTTCTTT. This translates into CASSLEGENTEAFF.

The CDR3 bases are TGTGCCAGCAGCCAAGCAGGGCTAGAGACCCAGTACTTC. Translating gives CASSQAGLETQYF. The V gene is TRBV4-2, the J gene TRBJ2-5; a possible D gene is TRBD1 (5 bases). The CDR3 covers 13 residues. The V end was cut by 1 base, the J end by 4 bases, with 7 bases between. In germline, CDR1 is LGHNA, CDR2 YNFKEQ.

This rearrangement joins TRBV25-1 to TRBJ1-3; no definite D call. V shed 2 bases and J shed 15 bases, with 14 bases lying between them. Germline CDR1 and CDR2: MGHDK and SYGVNS. CDR3 length: 12 amino acids. CDR3 residues: CASSEDGRKSYF. The CDR3 DNA sequence: TGTGCCAGCAGTGAAGACGGGAGAAAGTCATATTTT.

The chain links TRBV7-3 to TRBJ2-5, with D possibly TRBD1 on 6 matching bases. The CDR3 runs to 13 residues. Germline V CDR1 and CDR2: SGHTA, FQGTGA. Trimming pared 0 bases from V and 5 bases from J, leaving 7 bases between. DNA for the CDR3: TGTGCCAGCAGCTTAACGGGGGCCGAGACCCAGTACTTC. It is translated as CASSLTGAETQYF.

This clone was detected a few times. V usage is TRBV28 and J usage is TRBJ1-5, with D unclear. Germline values: CDR1 MDHEN, CDR2 SYDVKM. The CDR3 runs to 12 residues. V lost 10 bases and J lost 2, with 9 bases in between. The CDR3 DNA reads TGTGCCATCGAGAGGGGCAATCAGCCCCAGCATTTT. As protein: CAIERGNQPQHF.

This chain's CDR3 is CASSPRQRNIQYF. The CDR3 bases are TGTGCCAGTAGTCCCCGACAGAGAAACATTCAGTACTTC. This rearrangement joins TRBV19 to TRBJ2-4, with D perhaps matching TRBD1 (5 bases). The CDR3 has 13 residues. Between the trimmed V and J ends, which lost 5 bases and 6 bases, there was a span of 11 bases. CDR1 is LNHDA, CDR2 SQIVND, per germline (reference sequence).